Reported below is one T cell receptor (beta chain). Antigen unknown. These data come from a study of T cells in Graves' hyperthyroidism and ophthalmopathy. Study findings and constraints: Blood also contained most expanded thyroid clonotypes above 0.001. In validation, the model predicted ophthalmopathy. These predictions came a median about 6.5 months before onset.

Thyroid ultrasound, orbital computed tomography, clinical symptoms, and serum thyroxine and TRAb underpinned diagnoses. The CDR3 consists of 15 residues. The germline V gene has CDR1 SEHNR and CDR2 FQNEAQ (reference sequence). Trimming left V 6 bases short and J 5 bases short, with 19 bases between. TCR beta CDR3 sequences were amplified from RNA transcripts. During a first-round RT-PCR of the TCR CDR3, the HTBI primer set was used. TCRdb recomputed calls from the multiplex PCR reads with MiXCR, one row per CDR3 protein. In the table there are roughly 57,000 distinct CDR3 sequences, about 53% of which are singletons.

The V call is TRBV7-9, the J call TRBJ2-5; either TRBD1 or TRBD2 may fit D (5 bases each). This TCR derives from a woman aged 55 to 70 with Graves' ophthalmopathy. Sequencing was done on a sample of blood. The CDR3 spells CASRASGALGETQYF. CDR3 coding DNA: TGTGCCAGCAGAGCCTCCGGGGCCTTAGGCGAGACCCAGTACTTC.